These T cell receptor beta chains were read from a single sample in a study of a mutant IDH1 vaccine in newly diagnosed glioma. Which antigens these TCRs recognize remains unknown. Clones were sequenced by immunoSEQ multiplex PCR, and TCRdb holds only the in-frame ones, with some missing. The table includes some 48,000 clones, around four fifths detected once. The sequenced sample was PBMCs, obtained from a glioma patient whose treatment included an IDH1 peptide vaccine. Receptors originate from a man aged 35 to 55 with glioma. CDR3s include the opening cysteine and the closing phenylalanine or tryptophan.

J	V	CDR3
TRBJ2-5	TRBV2	CASRPGVGETQYF
TRBJ1-2	TRBV2	CASRQDSAKYGYTF
TRBJ1-1	TRBV27	CASSRDGTEAFF
TRBJ2-7	TRBV27	CASSQTGAEQYF
TRBJ1-4	TRBV4-2	CASSHGWQAGDEKLFF
TRBJ1-4	TRBV30	CAWTHGGTNEKLFF
TRBJ2-7	TRBV2	CASPTGPTSSYEQYF
TRBJ1-2	TRBV2	CASLGQGGNYGYTF
TRBJ2-7	TRBV2	CASSSSGDRGWYEQYF
TRBJ1-2	TRBV10-3	CAISRGTGYGYTF
TRBJ2-3	TRBV6-5	CASSPLIRGDTQYF
TRBJ1-6	TRBV25-1	CASSDSKYNSPLHF
TRBJ2-1	TRBV25-1	CASSEASSGLSYNEQFF
TRBJ2-3	TRBV29-1	CSVEDPEGQGVVDTQYF
TRBJ2-7	TRBV19	CASSAGQPYEQYF
TRBJ2-1	TRBV7-3	CASSFIWSAAEQFF
TRBJ1-2	TRBV5-4	CASSFVGVGGYTF
TRBJ2-5	TRBV5-1	CASSLSGQLETQYF
TRBJ2-7	TRBV5-4	CASSITSGGLLEQYF
TRBJ1-2	TRBV5-1	CASSPDRVGYGYTF
TRBJ2-1	TRBV30	CAWSPRGQQFF
TRBJ2-7	TRBV4-1	CASSQVTGSSYEQYF
TRBJ2-7	TRBV4-1	CASSQVGQGVSEQYF
TRBJ1-6	TRBV13	CASSLKNSPLHF
TRBJ2-7	TRBV11-2	CASTPSRGGEQYF
TRBJ2-1	TRBV19	CASSIGVNEQFF
TRBJ2-5	TRBV9	CASSVGGETQYF
TRBJ1-1	TRBV25-1	CASSDPGQGNTEAFF
TRBJ2-1	TRBV27	CASRPGQGHNEQFF
TRBJ1-5	TRBV19	CASSIGKAGNQPQHF
TRBJ1-1	TRBV4-1	CASSQASRSNTEAFF
TRBJ1-3	TRBV15	CATSRDANTIYF
TRBJ2-6	TRBV23-1	CASSQEGQGVSGANVLTF
TRBJ2-7	TRBV6-5	CASSSLGRSIEQYF
TRBJ2-1	TRBV5-6	CASSLAYRGPRDEQFF
TRBJ2-1	TRBV7-9	CASGTGQPSSYNEQFF
TRBJ2-3	TRBV7-9	CASSNRLAGSSTDTQYF
TRBJ2-7	TRBV6-5	CASSSNPGREQYF
TRBJ1-3	TRBV7-9	CASSPRTQSSGNTIYF
TRBJ1-5	TRBV6-9	CASSYGESNQPQHF
TRBJ2-1	TRBV5-1	CASSWGDRGNEQFF
TRBJ2-7	TRBV6-5	CASSSGGLGSYEQYF
TRBJ1-5	TRBV5-4	CASSSSPGIPQHF
TRBJ2-2	TRBV29-1	CRAELQNTGELFF
TRBJ1-1	TRBV6-4	CASRDWDRGTEAFF
TRBJ1-5	TRBV2	CASNGQALGPQHF
TRBJ1-1	TRBV9	CASSPRGDAEAFF
TRBJ2-2	TRBV11-1	CASSLRQMSGELFF
TRBJ1-1	TRBV6-5	CASSSKGGRYTEAFF
TRBJ1-1	TRBV10-1	CASSESGLNTEAFF
TRBJ2-5	TRBV18	CASSPDGQETQYF
TRBJ1-5	TRBV21-1	CASASGNSNQPQHF
TRBJ2-4	TRBV2	CASSESEQRNIQYF
TRBJ2-3	TRBV5-6	CASSGGWDSGGATDTQYF
TRBJ1-5	TRBV5-1	CASSLGGGRNQPQHF
TRBJ2-1	TRBV9	CASSVGRGDYNEQFF
TRBJ1-2	TRBV2	CASTQGAREGYTF
TRBJ1-2	TRBV7-3	CASSSGQDYGYTF
TRBJ2-2	TRBV13	CASNLPDSSNTGELFF
TRBJ1-2	TRBV5-6	CASSPPGGTNYGYTF